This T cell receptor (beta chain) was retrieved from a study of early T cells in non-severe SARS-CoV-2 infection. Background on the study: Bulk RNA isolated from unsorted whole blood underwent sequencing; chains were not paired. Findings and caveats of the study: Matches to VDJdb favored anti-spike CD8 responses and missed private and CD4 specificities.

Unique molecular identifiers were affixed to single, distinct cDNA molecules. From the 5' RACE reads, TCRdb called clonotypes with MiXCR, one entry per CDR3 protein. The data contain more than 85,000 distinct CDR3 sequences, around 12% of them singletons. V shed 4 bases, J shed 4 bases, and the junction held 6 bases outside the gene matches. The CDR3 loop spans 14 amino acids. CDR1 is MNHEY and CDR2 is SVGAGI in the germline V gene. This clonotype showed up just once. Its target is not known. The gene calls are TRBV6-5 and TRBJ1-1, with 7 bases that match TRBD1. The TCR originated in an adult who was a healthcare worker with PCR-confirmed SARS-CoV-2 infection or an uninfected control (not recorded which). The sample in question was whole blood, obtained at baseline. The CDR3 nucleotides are TGTGCCAGCAGTTCGGCGAGGGACAGCACTGAAGCTTTCTTT. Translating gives CASSSARDSTEAFF.